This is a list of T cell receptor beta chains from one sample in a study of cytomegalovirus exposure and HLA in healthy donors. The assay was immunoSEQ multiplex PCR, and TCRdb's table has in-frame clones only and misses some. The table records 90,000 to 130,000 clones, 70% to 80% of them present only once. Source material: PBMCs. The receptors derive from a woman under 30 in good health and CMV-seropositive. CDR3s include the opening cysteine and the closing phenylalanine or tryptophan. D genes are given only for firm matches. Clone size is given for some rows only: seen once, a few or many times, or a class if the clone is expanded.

TGTGCTAGTGGTTCCCCTACTGAAGCTTTCTTT	CASGSPTEAFF	NA	NA	TRBV12-5	TRBJ1-1	11
TGTGCCAGCAGCCTAAACGGAGGAGGGGCAGATACGCAGTATTTT	CASSLNGGGADTQYF	NA	NA	TRBV7-3	TRBJ2-3	15
TGTGCCAGTAGCGTACCAGTACAGGGGTCCCACTATACGCAGTATTTT	CASSVPVQGSHYTQYF	TRBD1	NA	TRBV19	TRBJ2-3	16
TGTGCCAGCAGTTATCCGCCGGGGCAGTACTTC	CASSYPPGQYF	NA	few	TRBV6-5	TRBJ2-7	11
TGTGCCAGCAGCGGGGGGGATTTGGGGAATCAGCCCCAGCATTTT	CASSGGDLGNQPQHF	NA	NA	TRBV2	TRBJ1-5	15
TGTGCCATCACGGGACAGGAGGGCACTGAAGCTTTCTTT	CAITGQEGTEAFF	TRBD1	NA	TRBV10-3	TRBJ1-1	13
TGTGCCAGCAAGTTGGACAGGCCTAACTATGGCTACACCTTC	CASKLDRPNYGYTF	TRBD1	NA	TRBV6-1	TRBJ1-2	14
TGCGCCAGCAGCCCACTAGGGAACTCATACGAGCGGTACTTC	CASSPLGNSYERYF	NA	NA	TRBV4-1	TRBJ2-7	14
TGCGCCAGCAGCTTGGCGGGCAGGGCTAACACTGAAGCTTTCTTT	CASSLAGRANTEAFF	NA	NA	TRBV5-1	TRBJ1-1	15
TGTGCCAGCAGCACAAACACAGGGTATCAGCCCCAGCATTTT	CASSTNTGYQPQHF	NA	NA	TRBV27	TRBJ1-5	14
TGTGCCAGCAGCCCCTACACTAGGAAGGTGGGGGAGACCCAGTACTTC	CASSPYTRKVGETQYF	NA	NA	TRBV14	TRBJ2-5	16
TGTGCCAGCAGTTCTGGACTAGAGGGGGATGAGCAGTTCTTC	CASSSGLEGDEQFF	NA	NA	TRBV6-5	TRBJ2-1	14
TGTGCCAGCAGACCTACAGCTAACTATGGCTACACCTTC	CASRPTANYGYTF	NA	NA	TRBV6-5	TRBJ1-2	13
TGTGCCAGCTCACCACCTGTGGGAGGAAGCTACAATGAGCAGTTCTTC	CASSPPVGGSYNEQFF	NA	NA	TRBV18	TRBJ2-1	16
TGTGCCAGCAGCTCCCGGACTAGCGCGGACACAGATACGCAGTATTTT	CASSSRTSADTDTQYF	TRBD2	NA	TRBV11-3	TRBJ2-3	16
TGCGCCAGCAGCCAGGACGGACTAGGATACTACGAGCAGTACTTC	CASSQDGLGYYEQYF	TRBD2	NA	TRBV4-1	TRBJ2-7	15
TGTGCCAGCAGTTCAGGACAGAACACTGAAGCTTTCTTT	CASSSGQNTEAFF	NA	NA	TRBV6-5	TRBJ1-1	13
TGTGCCACCAGCAGACTACGACAGGGAAACACTGAAGCTTTCTTT	CATSRLRQGNTEAFF	TRBD1	few	TRBV15	TRBJ1-1	15
TGCAGCGCCAGAGGAGAGAGAAAAAATGAAAAACTGTTTTTT	CSARGERKNEKLFF	NA	once	TRBV29-1	TRBJ1-4	14
TGTGCCAGCAGCCCCCCTAGGTTCGCGAACACTGAAGCTTTCTTT	CASSPPRFANTEAFF	NA	NA	TRBV5-6	TRBJ1-1	15
TGTGCCAGTAGTCCCCGGGACAGGCGGGAATCTGGGGCCAACGTCCTGACTTTC	CASSPRDRRESGANVLTF	TRBD1	NA	TRBV19	TRBJ2-6	18
TGCGCCAGCAGCTTAGCCCTGGACAGGGTGGGCACTGAAGCTTTCTTT	CASSLALDRVGTEAFF	TRBD1	NA	TRBV5-1	TRBJ1-1	16
TGTGCCAGCAGTACTAGCGGGAGGGCGGGCAATGAGCAGTTCTTC	CASSTSGRAGNEQFF	TRBD2	once	TRBV27	TRBJ2-1	15
TGCGCCAGCAGTGGATCGGGAGGGGCGGGCACTGAAGCTTTCTTT	CASSGSGGAGTEAFF	NA	NA	TRBV10-2	TRBJ1-1	15
TGTGCCAGCAGCCGCCGACCCGCGGATGAGCAGTTCTTC	CASSRRPADEQFF	NA	NA	TRBV6-5	TRBJ2-1	13
TGTGCCAGCAGGGTAAGCGGGAGAGGTGAGACCCAGTACTTC	CASRVSGRGETQYF	TRBD2	NA	TRBV5-4	TRBJ2-5	14
TGTGCCAGCAGCTTGGTCTTCGGGGATACGCAGTATTTT	CASSLVFGDTQYF	NA	NA	TRBV5-5	TRBJ2-3	13
TGTGCCAGCAGTTACTCTAGAAGTTACAATGAGCAGTTCTTC	CASSYSRSYNEQFF	NA	NA	TRBV6-6	TRBJ2-1	14
TGCGCGTCAAAGGACCCAAGCATTGGCGGGGGCACTGAAGCTTTCTTT	CASKDPSIGGGTEAFF	NA	NA	TRBV5-1	TRBJ1-1	16
TGTGCCAGCAGTGTAGGGGTCCTTGACACTGAAGCTTTCTTT	CASSVGVLDTEAFF	NA	NA	TRBV2	TRBJ1-1	14
TGTGCCAGTGGGGGTAGTGGGGGCGGCCAGCCCCAGCATTTT	CASGGSGGGQPQHF	NA	NA	TRBV19	TRBJ1-5	14
TGTGCCAGCAGCCAAGAGTTAGGACTAGCGGTCACAGATACGCAGTATTTT	CASSQELGLAVTDTQYF	TRBD2	NA	TRBV4-2	TRBJ2-3	17
TGTGCCAGCAGTTACTCCCTAGCGGGCCCCTACGAGCAGTACTTC	CASSYSLAGPYEQYF	TRBD2	NA	TRBV6-5	TRBJ2-7	15
TGTGCCCAGGGGGGGACAGGGCATTACAATGAAGCTTTCTTT	CAQGGTGHYNEAFF	TRBD1	NA	TRBV12-5	TRBJ1-1	14
TGTGCCAGCCGGGACAGGTCGAACACCGGGGAGCTGTTTTTT	CASRDRSNTGELFF	TRBD1	NA	TRBV28	TRBJ2-2	14
TGCGCCAGCAGCTGGGACGGACAACTGGGAGGCACCATATATTTT	CASSWDGQLGGTIYF	NA	NA	TRBV5-1	TRBJ1-3	15
TGTGCCAGTACCCCTGACAGGGGGCGAGGTGGCTACACCTTC	CASTPDRGRGGYTF	TRBD1	NA	TRBV19	TRBJ1-2	14
TGTGCCAGCAGCCCGTATCCCGGACAGCTCTCTGGGGCCAACGTCCTGACTTTC	CASSPYPGQLSGANVLTF	NA	once	TRBV7-3	TRBJ2-6	18
TGTGCCAGTAGTATAGAGACAGGCCCAGCTTTCTTT	CASSIETGPAFF	NA	NA	TRBV19	TRBJ1-1	12
TGTGCCAGCAGGCTACAGGGACGGGAGCAGTACTTC	CASRLQGREQYF	NA	few	TRBV5-5	TRBJ2-7	12
TGCGCCAGCAGCCCACAGGACCTCTCTGGAAACACCATATATTTT	CASSPQDLSGNTIYF	NA	NA	TRBV5-1	TRBJ1-3	15
TGTGCTAGTGGTTTGGGAGACCGGGACAGGGTGTCGGGCTACACCTTC	CASGLGDRDRVSGYTF	TRBD1	NA	TRBV12-5	TRBJ1-2	16
TGTGCCAGCAGCTCCGGTTGGGCGAACACTGACCAGCCCCAGCATTTT	CASSSGWANTDQPQHF	NA	NA	TRBV7-8	TRBJ1-5	16
TGTGCCAGCAGAAGGGACAGGGGTATCAATCAGCCCCAGCATTTT	CASRRDRGINQPQHF	TRBD1	NA	TRBV6-1	TRBJ1-5	15
TGTGCCTGGACCGGGAGTGAGGAAAAACTGTTTTTT	CAWTGSEEKLFF	NA	few	TRBV30	TRBJ1-4	12
TGCGCCAGCAGCCCTGGGACAGGGGGCGCAGGCACTGAAGCTTTCTTT	CASSPGTGGAGTEAFF	TRBD1	once	TRBV5-1	TRBJ1-1	16